A selection of T cell receptor beta chains follows, all from one sample in a study of T cell responses to AZD1222 COVID-19 vaccine. Clones were read by immunoSEQ multiplex PCR, and TCRdb kept only the in-frame ones, dropping some. The data contain about 110,000 clones, approximately 84% of them singletons. Sample: peripheral blood, taken on day 0 of AZD1222 vaccination. Every receptor here comes from an adult in good health. CDR3s include the opening cysteine and the closing phenylalanine or tryptophan.

v_call	j_call	cdr3_aa
TRBV19	TRBJ2-1	CASRKGSYNEQFF
TRBV9	TRBJ2-3	CASSVGVADITDTQYF
TRBV4-1	TRBJ1-5	CASSRGEQPQHF
TRBV5-1	TRBJ2-7	CASSLGGAGVADEQYF
TRBV20-1	TRBJ2-7	CSASREANYEQYF
TRBV19	TRBJ1-6	CAGGPVGSPLHF
TRBV18	TRBJ2-1	CASSPRDEQFF
TRBV7-2	TRBJ1-3	CASSLGGGVGNGNTIYF
TRBV28	TRBJ1-5	CASSLWGAGRWGNQPQHF
TRBV7-2	TRBJ2-1	CASNERNSYNEQFF
TRBV30	TRBJ1-1	CAWKGPPAEAFF
TRBV20-1	TRBJ1-1	CSAGEPTGLNTEAFF
TRBV4-2	TRBJ1-4	CASSHSGGPGYEKLFF
TRBV18	TRBJ2-7	CASSPGYEQYF
TRBV30	TRBJ1-5	CAWSYRQPQPQHF